This T cell receptor beta chain appears in the sequencing data of a study of chemoradiotherapy in HPV16-positive cancers. Study-wide context: A couple of HPV16-positive patients' cells yielded candidate HPV-specific clones and common motifs. Overall study results and limits: Candidate HPV-specific clones and E7-related TCR motifs grew in tumor during treatment. HPV-specific T cells were functionally defined from only a couple of HPV16-positive patients.

Points on this clone: Its target is not known. At one boundary the junction diverges from the germline segment, which might be a read error. This specimen includes other DNA sequences encoding the same CDR3.

In germline, CDR1 is SSHAT, CDR2 FNYEAQ (reference sequence). This CDR3 is 15 amino acids long. The method was immunoSEQ multiplex PCR; TCRdb's version includes in-frame clones alone and lacks a portion of them. Of about 7,600 clones in the sample, roughly 80% were seen once. The sequence was collected from a human donor with HPV-associated anogenital cancer. Sequencing used blood, obtained from a patient who underwent chemoradiotherapy. This rearrangement joins TRBV7-7 to TRBJ2-7, with TRBD1 matching 9 bases. The CDR3, as DNA: TGTGCTAGCAGCTTGGGACAGGGACCCACCTACGAGCAGTACTTC. Translation: CASSLGQGPTYEQYF.